The 15 T cell receptor beta chains listed next were all sequenced from one sample in a study of graft-versus-host responses after intestinal transplantation. Sequencing used immunoSEQ multiplex PCR; TCRdb keeps in-frame clones, though not all of them. The table includes over 65,000 clones, around 93% detected once. Which antigens these TCRs recognize remains unknown. Specimen: unstimulated CD8+ T cells sorted from spleen or lymph node cells, collected before transplant. The source is a human donor who was the organ donor for an intestinal transplant.

The chain couples TRBV7-3 to TRBJ2-7; no firm D call. Germline assignment: CDR1 SGHTA and CDR2 FQGTGA. V was cut by 2 bases and J by 6 bases, with 11 bases left in between. The CDR3 consists of 13 residues. CDR3 in DNA: TGTGCCAGCAGCTTAGTGGCTAGGGCCGAGCAGTACTTC. Its protein product is CASSLVARAEQYF.

The chain links TRBV5-4 to TRBJ1-1, with D tentatively TRBD1 (5 bases). The germline V and J ends were trimmed by 1 base and 3 bases, with 10 bases remaining between them. CDR1 is SGHNT, CDR2 YYREEE, per germline (reference sequence). This CDR3 has 14 residues. The CDR3 nucleotides read TGTGCCAGCAGCTTGTTCGTGGGGGACACTGAAGCTTTCTTT. Translated: CASSLFVGDTEAFF. Full variable domain (remainder filled in from reference TRBV5-4 and TRBJ1-1): ETGVTQSPTHLIKTRGQQVTLRCSSQSGHNTVSWYQQALGQGPQFIFQYYREEENGRGNFPPRFSGLQFPNYSSELNVNALELDDSALYLCASSLFVGDTEAFFGQGTRLTVV.

The chain joins TRBV19 to TRBJ2-7; tentative D call: TRBD1 (6 bases). The V gene's germline CDR1 is LNHDA and CDR2 SQIVND (reference sequence). This CDR3 comprises 13 residues. V dropped 5 bases and J dropped 0 bases, with 8 bases sitting between them. CDR3 coding DNA: TGTGCCAGTAGTCCGGGACACTCCTACGAGCAGTACTTC. Encoded protein: CASSPGHSYEQYF.

J is TRBJ1-2 and V is TRBV9; D is unresolved. This CDR3 is 17 amino acids long. V gave up 2 bases and J gave up 8 bases, with 25 bases separating them. Per the germline V gene, CDR1 is SGDLS and CDR2 is YYNGEE. The CDR3 loop is CASSVFAAGREGYGYTF. The CDR3 nucleotides are TGTGCCAGCAGCGTCTTCGCCGCCGGGAGGGAGGGATACGGCTACACCTTC.

This clone was seen a single time. The V and J genes are TRBV5-4 and TRBJ2-7; 10 bases map to TRBD2. The CDR3 has 15 residues. Trimming at V came to 0 bases and at J to 7 bases, leaving 7 bases not matched to a gene. Looked up from germline, CDR1 is SGHNT and CDR2 is YYREEE (reference sequence). CDR3 coding DNA: TGTGCCAGCAGCTTGGGGCTAGCGGGAGCGGAGGAGCAGTACTTC. Amino acid sequence: CASSLGLAGAEEQYF.

The chain is built from TRBV10-3 and TRBJ2-3; 10 bases match TRBD2. CDR1 and CDR2 (germline): ENHRY, SYGVKD. J gave up 4 bases and V 0 bases, and 4 bases lay outside the gene matches. The CDR3 is 16 amino acids. The chain's CDR3 is CAISESLAGESDTQYF. In DNA form, the CDR3 reads TGTGCCATCAGTGAGTCGCTAGCGGGGGAGTCAGATACGCAGTATTTT.

This sequence joins TRBV5-1 and TRBJ2-5; the D gene could be TRBD1 or TRBD2 (5 bases each). The CDR3 has 15 residues. Germline V CDR1 and CDR2: SGHRS, YFSETQ. V was pared by 2 bases and J by 2 bases, with 13 bases between. CDR3 sequence reads: CASSLGTIQQETQYF. The CDR3 DNA reads as TGCGCCAGCAGCTTAGGGACCATACAACAAGAGACCCAGTACTTC.

The rearrangement uses TRBV11-2 and TRBJ2-5, with a tentative D call TRBD2 (6 bases). Germline CDR1 reads SGHAT; CDR2 reads FQNNGV. The length of the CDR3 is 14 residues. V was trimmed by 3 bases and J by 2 bases, leaving 10 bases between them. Here the CDR3 reads CASSLVREQETQYF. The CDR3 nucleotides are TGTGCCAGCAGCTTGGTGCGGGAACAAGAGACCCAGTACTTC.

This rearrangement joins TRBV14 to TRBJ2-1; D not certain. With 4 bases removed from V and 7 bases from J, the gap between germline ends came to 20 bases. The germline V gene encodes CDR1 SGHDN and CDR2 FVKESK. The CDR3 length is 16 residues. In DNA form, the CDR3 reads TGTGCCAGCAGCCTGACCCTGTGGAGTAGTAAAAATGAGCAGTTCTTC. It is translated as CASSLTLWSSKNEQFF.

The chain uses TRBV6-6 and TRBJ2-7, with D unclear. The V end lost 4 bases, the J end lost 4 bases, and 5 bases lay between the germline ends. Germline V gives CDR1 MNHNY, CDR2 SVGAGI (reference sequence). The CDR3 extends over 11 amino acids. This chain's CDR3 is CASSFHYEQYF. The CDR3 DNA sequence: TGTGCCAGCAGTTTCCATTACGAGCAGTACTTC.

The rearrangement links TRBV10-2 to TRBJ2-2, with TRBD2 matching over 11 bases. Unmatched junction bases numbered 11, after V lost 6 bases and J lost 8 bases. Germline V gives CDR1 WSHSY, CDR2 SAAADI. CDR3 length equals 16 residues. The CDR3 nucleotides read TGCGCCAGCAGACTACTAGCGGGGGTCTTAACTGGGGAGCTGTTTTTT. Translating it yields CASRLLAGVLTGELFF.

The chain carries TRBV14 and TRBJ1-4; possible D gene TRBD1, 5 bases. The length of the CDR3 is 13 residues. V lost 3 bases and J 10 bases, leaving 12 bases between the germline ends. Germline values: CDR1 SGHDN, CDR2 FVKESK. Here the CDR3 DNA reads TGTGCCAGCAGCCATTTGGGGCCCGGAAAACTGTTTTTT. It is translated as CASSHLGPGKLFF.

CDR3 sequence (DNA): TGTGCCAGCAGACGGTGGGGTTTGGGTGGCTACACCTTC. Protein: CASRRWGLGGYTF. V gene TRBV6-6 combines with J gene TRBJ1-2; D is undetermined. The ends were cut back, 6 bases at V and 7 bases at J, with 15 bases in the middle. Germline V lookup: CDR1 MNHNY, CDR2 SVGAGI (reference sequence). The CDR3 has 13 amino acids.

This clone was counted once. The J gene is TRBJ2-2, the V gene TRBV27; no clear D. From germline, CDR1 is MNHEY and CDR2 SMNVEV (reference sequence). The CDR3 runs to 15 residues. V was shortened by 2 bases and J by 1 base, with 8 bases between the two germline ends. In DNA, the CDR3 is TGTGCCAGCAGTTTAGGCAGTTGGAACACCGGGGAGCTGTTTTTT. Encoded protein: CASSLGSWNTGELFF.

The J gene is TRBJ1-1, the V gene TRBV19; TRBD1 is a possible D gene (5 bases). This CDR3 contains 13 residues. With 0 bases removed from V and 8 bases from J, the gap between germline ends came to 10 bases. The germline V gene encodes CDR1 LNHDA and CDR2 SQIVND (reference sequence). Here the CDR3 DNA reads TGTGCCAGTAGTATAGACCTCAGGGACGAAGCTTTCTTT. Its protein is CASSIDLRDEAFF.